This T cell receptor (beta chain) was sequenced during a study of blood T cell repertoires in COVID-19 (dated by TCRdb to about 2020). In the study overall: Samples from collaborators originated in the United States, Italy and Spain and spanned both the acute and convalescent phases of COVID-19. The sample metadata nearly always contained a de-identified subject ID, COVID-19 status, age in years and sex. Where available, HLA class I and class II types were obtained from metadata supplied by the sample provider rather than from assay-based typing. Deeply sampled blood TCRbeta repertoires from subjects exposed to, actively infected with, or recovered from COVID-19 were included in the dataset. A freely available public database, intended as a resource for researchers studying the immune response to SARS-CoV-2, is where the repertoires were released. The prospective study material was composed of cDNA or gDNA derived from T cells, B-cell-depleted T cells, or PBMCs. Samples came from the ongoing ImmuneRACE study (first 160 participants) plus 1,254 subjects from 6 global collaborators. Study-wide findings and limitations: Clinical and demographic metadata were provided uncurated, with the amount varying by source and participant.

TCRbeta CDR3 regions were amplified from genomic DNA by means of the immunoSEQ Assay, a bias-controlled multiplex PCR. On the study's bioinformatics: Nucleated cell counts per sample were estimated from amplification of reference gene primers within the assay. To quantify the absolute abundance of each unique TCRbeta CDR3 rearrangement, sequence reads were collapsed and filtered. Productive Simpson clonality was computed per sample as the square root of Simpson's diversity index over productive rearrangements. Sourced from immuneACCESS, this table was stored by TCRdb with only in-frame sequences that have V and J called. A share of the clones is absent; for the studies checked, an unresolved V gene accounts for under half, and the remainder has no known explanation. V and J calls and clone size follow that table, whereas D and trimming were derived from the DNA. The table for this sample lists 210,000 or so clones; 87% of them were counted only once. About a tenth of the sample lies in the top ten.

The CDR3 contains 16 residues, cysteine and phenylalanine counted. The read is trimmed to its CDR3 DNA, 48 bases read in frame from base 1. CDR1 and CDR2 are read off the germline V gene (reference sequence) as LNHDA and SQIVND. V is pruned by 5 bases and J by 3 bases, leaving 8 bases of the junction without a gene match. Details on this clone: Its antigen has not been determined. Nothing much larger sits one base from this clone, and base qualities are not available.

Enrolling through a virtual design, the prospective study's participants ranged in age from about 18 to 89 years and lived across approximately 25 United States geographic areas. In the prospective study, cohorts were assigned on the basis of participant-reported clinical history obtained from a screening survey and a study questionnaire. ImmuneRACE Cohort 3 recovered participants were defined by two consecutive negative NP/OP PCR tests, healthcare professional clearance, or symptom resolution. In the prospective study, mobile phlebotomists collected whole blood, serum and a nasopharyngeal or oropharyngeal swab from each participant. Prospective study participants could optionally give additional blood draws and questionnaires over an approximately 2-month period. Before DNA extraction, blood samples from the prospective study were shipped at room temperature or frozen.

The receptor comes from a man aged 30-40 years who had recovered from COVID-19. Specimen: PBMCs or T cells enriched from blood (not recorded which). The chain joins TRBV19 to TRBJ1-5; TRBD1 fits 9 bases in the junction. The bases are TGTGCCAGTAGTTTTTACAGGGGGCTGTACAATCAGCCCCAGCATTTT. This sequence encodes CASSFYRGLYNQPQHF.